This is a list of T cell receptor beta chains from one sample in a study of regulatory T cells in long-lasting Graves disease. TCRdb redid the calling of the multiplex PCR reads with MiXCR, one entry per CDR3 protein. The sample gives 450,000 or so distinct CDR3 sequences, about 20% of which show up once; over 7.5% is in the top ten. The starting material was peripheral blood mononuclear cells (PBMCs), obtained when the disease was refractory, from a patient treated with antithyroid drugs. The receptors stem from a female donor with Graves disease. Each CDR3 is given with its conserved first and last residue. A D gene is named only where the DNA matches it firmly. The size of a clone is reported for some rows only, either as once, few or many, or as a class for expanded clones.

TRBJ2-3 - TRBV9 15 - TGTGCCAGCAGCGTAGGGGGTATTGGTACAGATACGCAGTATTTT CASSVGGIGTDTQYF
TRBJ2-2 - TRBV6-5 18 many TGTGCCAGCAGTTACAGAAAAACAGGGACCGCGAACACCGGGGAGCTGTTTTTT CASSYRKTGTANTGELFF
TRBJ1-1 - TRBV7-9 13 - TGTGCCAGCAGACCGCCCCTAAACACTGAAGCTTTCTTT CASRPPLNTEAFF
TRBJ2-7 - TRBV2 13 many TGTGCCAGCAGTGCCAGTTACTCCTACGAGCAGTACTTC CASSASYSYEQYF
TRBJ1-5 TRBD1 TRBV6-1 13 many TGTGCCAGCAGTCCGACAGGGGAACAGCCCCAGCATTTT CASSPTGEQPQHF
TRBJ1-1 - TRBV28 11 few TGTGCCAGTGGGGGGGTCCCTGAAGCTTTCTTT CASGGVPEAFF
TRBJ2-7 - TRBV7-2 15 many TGTGCCAGCAGTCGTCCGGGACGCAGCTCCTACGAGCAGTACTTC CASSRPGRSSYEQYF
TRBJ1-5 - TRBV6-1 15 few TGTGCCAGCAGCCGGCCGGGAACCATGAATCAGCCCCAGCATTTT CASSRPGTMNQPQHF
TRBJ1-1 - TRBV7-8 14 many TGTGCCAGCAGCTCTGAGGGGATAAACACTGAAGCTTTCTTT CASSSEGINTEAFF
TRBJ1-4 - TRBV11-2 16 - TGTGCCAGCAGCTTTTTAACAGGGCTCTTGAATGAAAAACTGTTTTTT CASSFLTGLLNEKLFF
TRBJ2-1 - TRBV12-3/TRBV12-4 14 - TGTGCCAGCAGTCTAATATTGCGGGGGCATGAGCAGTTCTTC CASSLILRGHEQFF
TRBJ1-4 - TRBV29-1 13 many TGCAGCGTTGTCACTTGGGGGAATGAAAAACTGTTTTTT CSVVTWGNEKLFF
TRBJ2-7 TRBD2 TRBV29-1 16 - TGCAGCGTGATGGGGCTAGCGGGGTTAAGCTCCTACGAGCAGTACTTC CSVMGLAGLSSYEQYF
TRBJ1-1 - TRBV10-2 11 many TGCGCCAGCAGTGAGAAGACAATGGCTTTCTTT CASSEKTMAFF
TRBJ2-4 - TRBV7-9 16 - TGTGCCAGCAGCCGGGACGGAGAAGGATCCAAAAACATTCAGTACTTC CASSRDGEGSKNIQYF
TRBJ2-3 TRBD2 TRBV11-2 17 - TGTGCCAGCAGCGTAGGTACTAGCGGGAGAGGAACAGATACGCAGTATTTT CASSVGTSGRGTDTQYF
TRBJ1-2 TRBD1 TRBV28 13 many TGTGCCAGCAGTGCTGACAGGGCTTATGGCTACACCTTC CASSADRAYGYTF
TRBJ2-5 - TRBV20-1 16 - TGCAGTGCCCGGGACCGCCTCAGCGTCGTGCGGGAGACCCAGTACTTC CSARDRLSVVRETQYF
TRBJ2-1 - TRBV28 13 - TGTGCCAGCAGTTTAATAGGACCGAATGAGCAGTTCTTC CASSLIGPNEQFF
TRBJ2-7 TRBD2 TRBV11-2 19 many TGTGCCAGCAGCTTTGCGCTTAATTTGGGACTAGCGGGAAGGGGCGAGCAGTACTTC CASSFALNLGLAGRGEQYF
TRBJ1-1 TRBD1 TRBV30 14 many TGTGCCTGGAGGCTCGGGACAGCGAACACTGAAGCTTTCTTT CAWRLGTANTEAFF
TRBJ2-7 TRBD2 TRBV19 15 - TGTGCCAGTAGATCGGTGGCGGGGGGCAGGTACGAGCAGTACTTC CASRSVAGGRYEQYF
TRBJ2-2 - TRBV24-1 16 few TGTGCCACCAGTGATTTGGGCAGGGGGGACACCGGGGAGCTGTTTTTT CATSDLGRGDTGELFF
TRBJ2-7 TRBD1 TRBV5-1 14 few TGCGCCAGCAGCTCCTCGACAGGGGTCTACGAGCAGTACTTC CASSSSTGVYEQYF
TRBJ2-7 TRBD1 TRBV10-3 13 - TGTGCCATCAGTGAGGGACAGGGCGGGGAGCAGTACTTC CAISEGQGGEQYF